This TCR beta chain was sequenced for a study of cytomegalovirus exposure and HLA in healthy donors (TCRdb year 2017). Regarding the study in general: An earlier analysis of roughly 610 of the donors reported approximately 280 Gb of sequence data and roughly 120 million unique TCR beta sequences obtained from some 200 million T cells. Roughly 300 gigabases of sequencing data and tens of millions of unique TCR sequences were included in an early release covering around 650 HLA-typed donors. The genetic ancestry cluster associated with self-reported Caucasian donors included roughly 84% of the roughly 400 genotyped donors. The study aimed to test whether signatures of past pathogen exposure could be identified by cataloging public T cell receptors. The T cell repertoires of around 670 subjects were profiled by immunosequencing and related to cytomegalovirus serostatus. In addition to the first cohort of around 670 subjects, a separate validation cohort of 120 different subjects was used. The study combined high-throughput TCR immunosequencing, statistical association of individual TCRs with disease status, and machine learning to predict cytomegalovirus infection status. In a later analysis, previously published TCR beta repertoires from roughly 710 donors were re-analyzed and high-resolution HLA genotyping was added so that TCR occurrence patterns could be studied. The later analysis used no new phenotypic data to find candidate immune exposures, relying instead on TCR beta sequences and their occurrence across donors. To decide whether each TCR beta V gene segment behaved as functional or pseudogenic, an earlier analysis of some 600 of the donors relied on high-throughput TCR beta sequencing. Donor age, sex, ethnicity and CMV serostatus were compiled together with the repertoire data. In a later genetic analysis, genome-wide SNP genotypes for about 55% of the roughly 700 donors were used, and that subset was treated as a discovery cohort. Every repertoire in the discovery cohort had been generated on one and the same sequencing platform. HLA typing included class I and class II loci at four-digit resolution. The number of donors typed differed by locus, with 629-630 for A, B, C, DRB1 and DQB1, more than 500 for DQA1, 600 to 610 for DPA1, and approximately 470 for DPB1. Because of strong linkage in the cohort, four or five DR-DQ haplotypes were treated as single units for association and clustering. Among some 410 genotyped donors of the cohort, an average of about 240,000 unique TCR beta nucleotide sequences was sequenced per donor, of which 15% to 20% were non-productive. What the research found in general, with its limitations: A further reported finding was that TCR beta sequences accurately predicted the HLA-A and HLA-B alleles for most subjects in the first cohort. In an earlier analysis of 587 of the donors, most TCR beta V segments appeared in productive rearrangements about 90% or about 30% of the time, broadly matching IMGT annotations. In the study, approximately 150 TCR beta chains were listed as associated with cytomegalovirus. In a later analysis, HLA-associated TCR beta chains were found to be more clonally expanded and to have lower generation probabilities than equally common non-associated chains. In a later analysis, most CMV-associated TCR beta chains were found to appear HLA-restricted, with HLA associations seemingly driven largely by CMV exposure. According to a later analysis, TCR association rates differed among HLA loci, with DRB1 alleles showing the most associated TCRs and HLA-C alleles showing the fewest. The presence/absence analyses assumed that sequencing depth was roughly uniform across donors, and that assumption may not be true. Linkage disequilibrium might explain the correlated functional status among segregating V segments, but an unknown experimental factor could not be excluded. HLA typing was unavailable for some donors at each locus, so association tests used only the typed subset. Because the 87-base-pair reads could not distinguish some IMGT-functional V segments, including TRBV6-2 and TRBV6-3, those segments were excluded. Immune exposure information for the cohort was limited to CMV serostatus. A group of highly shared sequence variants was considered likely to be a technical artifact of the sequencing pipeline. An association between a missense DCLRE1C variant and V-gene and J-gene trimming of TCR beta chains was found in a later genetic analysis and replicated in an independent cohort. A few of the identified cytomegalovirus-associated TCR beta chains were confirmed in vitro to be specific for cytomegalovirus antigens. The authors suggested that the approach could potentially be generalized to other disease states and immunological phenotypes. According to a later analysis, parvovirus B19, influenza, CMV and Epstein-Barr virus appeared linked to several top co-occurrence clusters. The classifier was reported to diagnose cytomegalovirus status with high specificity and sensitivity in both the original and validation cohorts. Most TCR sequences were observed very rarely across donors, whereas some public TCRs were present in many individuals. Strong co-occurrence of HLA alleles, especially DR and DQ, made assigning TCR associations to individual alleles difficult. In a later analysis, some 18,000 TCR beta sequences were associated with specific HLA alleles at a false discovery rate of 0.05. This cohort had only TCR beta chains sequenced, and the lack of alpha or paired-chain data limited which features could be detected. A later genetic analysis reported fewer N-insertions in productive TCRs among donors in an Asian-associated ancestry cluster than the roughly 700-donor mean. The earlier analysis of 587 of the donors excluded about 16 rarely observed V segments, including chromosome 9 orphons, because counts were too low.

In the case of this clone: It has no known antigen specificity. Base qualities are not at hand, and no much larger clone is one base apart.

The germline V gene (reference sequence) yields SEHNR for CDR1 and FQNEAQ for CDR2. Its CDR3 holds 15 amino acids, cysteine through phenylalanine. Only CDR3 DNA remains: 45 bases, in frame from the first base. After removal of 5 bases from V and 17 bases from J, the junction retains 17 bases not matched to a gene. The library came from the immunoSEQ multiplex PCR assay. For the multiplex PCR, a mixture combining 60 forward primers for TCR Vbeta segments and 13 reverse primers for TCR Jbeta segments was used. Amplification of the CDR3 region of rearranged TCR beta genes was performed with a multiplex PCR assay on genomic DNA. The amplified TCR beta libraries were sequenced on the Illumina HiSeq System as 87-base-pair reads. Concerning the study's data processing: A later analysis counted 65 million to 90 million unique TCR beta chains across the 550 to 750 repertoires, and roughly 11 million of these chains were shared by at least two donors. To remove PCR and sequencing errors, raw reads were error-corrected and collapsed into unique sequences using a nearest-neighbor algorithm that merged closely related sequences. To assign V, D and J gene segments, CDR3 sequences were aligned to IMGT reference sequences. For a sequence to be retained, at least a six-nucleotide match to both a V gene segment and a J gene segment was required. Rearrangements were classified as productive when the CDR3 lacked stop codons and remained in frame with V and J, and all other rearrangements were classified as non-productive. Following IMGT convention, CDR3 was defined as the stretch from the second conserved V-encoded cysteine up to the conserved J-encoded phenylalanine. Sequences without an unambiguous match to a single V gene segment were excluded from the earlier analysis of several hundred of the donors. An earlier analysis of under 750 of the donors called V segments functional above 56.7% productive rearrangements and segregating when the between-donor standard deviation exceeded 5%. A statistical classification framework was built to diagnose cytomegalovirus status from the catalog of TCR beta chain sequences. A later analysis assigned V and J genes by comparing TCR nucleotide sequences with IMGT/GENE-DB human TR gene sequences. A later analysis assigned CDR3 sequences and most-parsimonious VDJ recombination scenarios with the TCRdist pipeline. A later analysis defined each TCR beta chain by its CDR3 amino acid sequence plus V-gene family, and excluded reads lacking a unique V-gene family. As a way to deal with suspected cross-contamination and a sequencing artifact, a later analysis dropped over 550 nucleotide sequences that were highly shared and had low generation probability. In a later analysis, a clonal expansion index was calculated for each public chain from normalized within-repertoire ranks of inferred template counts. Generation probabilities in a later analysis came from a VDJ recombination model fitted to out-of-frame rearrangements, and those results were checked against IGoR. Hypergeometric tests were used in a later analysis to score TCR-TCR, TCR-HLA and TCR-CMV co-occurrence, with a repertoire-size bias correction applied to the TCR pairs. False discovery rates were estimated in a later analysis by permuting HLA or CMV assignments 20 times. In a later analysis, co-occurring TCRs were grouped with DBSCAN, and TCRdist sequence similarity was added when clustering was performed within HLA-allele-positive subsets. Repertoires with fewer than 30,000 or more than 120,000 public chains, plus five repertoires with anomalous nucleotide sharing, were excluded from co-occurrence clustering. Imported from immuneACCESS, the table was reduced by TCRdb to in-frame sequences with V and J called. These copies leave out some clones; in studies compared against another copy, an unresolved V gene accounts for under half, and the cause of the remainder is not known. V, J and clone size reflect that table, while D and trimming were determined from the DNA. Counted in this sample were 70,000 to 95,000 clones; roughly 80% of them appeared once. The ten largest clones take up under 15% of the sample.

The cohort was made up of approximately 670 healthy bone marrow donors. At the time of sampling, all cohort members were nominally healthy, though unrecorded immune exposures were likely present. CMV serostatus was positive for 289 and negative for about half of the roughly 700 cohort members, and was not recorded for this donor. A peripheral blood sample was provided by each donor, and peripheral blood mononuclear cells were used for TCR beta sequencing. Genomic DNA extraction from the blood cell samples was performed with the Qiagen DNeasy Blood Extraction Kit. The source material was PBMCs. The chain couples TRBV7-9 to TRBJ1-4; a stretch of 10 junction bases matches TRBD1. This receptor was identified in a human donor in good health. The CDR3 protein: CASSAQDRGKLILFF. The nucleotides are TGTGCCAGCAGCGCCCAGGACAGGGGGAAGTTAATACTTTTTTTT.